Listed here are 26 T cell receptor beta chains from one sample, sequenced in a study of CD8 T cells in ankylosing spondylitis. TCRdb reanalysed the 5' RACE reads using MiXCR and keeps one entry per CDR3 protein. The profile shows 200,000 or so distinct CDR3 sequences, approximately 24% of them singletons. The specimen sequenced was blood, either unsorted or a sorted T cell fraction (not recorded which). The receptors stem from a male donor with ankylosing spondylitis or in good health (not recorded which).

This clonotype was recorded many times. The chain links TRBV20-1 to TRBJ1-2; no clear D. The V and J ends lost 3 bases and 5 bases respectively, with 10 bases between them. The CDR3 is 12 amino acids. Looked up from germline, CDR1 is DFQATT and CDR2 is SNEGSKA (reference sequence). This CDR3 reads CSASVGPYGYTF. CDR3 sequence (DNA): TGCAGTGCTAGTGTCGGTCCATATGGCTACACCTTC.

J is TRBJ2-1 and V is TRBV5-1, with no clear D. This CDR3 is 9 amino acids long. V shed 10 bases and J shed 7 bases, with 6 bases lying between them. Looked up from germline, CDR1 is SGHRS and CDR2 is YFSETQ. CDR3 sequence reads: CASWNEQFF. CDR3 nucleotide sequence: TGCGCCTCCTGGAATGAGCAGTTCTTC.

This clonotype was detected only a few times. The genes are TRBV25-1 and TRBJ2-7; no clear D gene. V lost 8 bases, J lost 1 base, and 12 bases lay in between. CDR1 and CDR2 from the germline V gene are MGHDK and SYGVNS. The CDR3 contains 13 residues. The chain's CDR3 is CASRLGGSYEQYF. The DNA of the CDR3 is TGTGCCAGCCGTCTGGGCGGATCCTACGAGCAGTACTTC.

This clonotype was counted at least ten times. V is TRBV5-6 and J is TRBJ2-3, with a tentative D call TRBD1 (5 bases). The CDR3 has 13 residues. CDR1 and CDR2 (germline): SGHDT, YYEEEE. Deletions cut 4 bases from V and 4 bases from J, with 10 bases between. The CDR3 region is CASSLEGADTQYF. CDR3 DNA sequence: TGTGCCAGCAGCCTAGAAGGGGCAGATACGCAGTATTTT.

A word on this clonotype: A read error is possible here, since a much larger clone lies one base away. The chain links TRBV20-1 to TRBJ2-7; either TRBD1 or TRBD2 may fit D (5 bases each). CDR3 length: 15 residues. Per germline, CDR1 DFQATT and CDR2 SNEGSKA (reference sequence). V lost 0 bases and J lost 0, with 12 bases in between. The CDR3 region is CSARDTAGTSYEQYF. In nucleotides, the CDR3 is TGCAGTGCTAGAGATACGGCAGGGACCTCCTACGAGCAGTACTTC.

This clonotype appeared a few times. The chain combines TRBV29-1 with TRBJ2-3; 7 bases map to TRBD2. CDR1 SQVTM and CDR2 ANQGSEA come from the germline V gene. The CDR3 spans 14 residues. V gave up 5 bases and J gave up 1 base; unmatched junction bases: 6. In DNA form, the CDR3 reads TGCAGCGTTCAACCGCTAGCGGGCACAGATACGCAGTATTTT. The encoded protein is CSVQPLAGTDTQYF.

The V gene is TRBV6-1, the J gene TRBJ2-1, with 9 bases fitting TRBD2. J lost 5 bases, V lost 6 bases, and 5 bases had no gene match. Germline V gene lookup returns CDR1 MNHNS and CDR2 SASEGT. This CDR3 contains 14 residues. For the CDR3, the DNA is TGTGCCAGCAGCTCTAGCGGGAACCACAATGAGCAGTTCTTC. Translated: CASSSSGNHNEQFF.

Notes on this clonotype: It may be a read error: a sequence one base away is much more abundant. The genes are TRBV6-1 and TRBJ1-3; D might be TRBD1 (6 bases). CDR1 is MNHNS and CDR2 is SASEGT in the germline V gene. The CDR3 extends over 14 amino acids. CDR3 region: CASRHRETENTICF. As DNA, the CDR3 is TGTGCCAGCAGACACAGGGAAACTGAAAACACCATATGTTTT.

As DNA, the CDR3 is TGCAGCGTTGTAGGGCGGAACCCCCCTTACGAGCAGTACTTC. It codes for CSVVGRNPPYEQYF. This chain links TRBV29-1 with TRBJ2-7, with no clear D. The CDR3 is 14 amino acids. V was clipped by 4 bases and J by 4 bases, with 17 bases between them. From germline, CDR1 is SQVTM and CDR2 ANQGSEA.

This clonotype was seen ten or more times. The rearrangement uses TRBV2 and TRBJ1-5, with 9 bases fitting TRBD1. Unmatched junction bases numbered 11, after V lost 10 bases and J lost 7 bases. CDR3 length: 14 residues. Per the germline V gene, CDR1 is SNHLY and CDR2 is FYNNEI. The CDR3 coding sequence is TGTGCCACCTCATTACAGGGGGCGGAACAGCCCCAGCATTTT. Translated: CATSLQGAEQPQHF.

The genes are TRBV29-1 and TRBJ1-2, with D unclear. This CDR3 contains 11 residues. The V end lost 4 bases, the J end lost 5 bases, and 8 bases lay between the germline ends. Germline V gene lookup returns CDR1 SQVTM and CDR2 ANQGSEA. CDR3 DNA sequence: TGCAGCGTTGGGCTACTTTATGGCTACACCTTC. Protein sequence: CSVGLLYGYTF.

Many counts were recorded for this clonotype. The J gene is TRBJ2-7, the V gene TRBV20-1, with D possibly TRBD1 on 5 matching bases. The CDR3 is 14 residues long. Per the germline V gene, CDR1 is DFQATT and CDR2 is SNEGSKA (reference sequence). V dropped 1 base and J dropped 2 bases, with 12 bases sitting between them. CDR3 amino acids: CSARVQGGAYEQYF. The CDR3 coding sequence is TGCAGTGCTAGAGTTCAGGGCGGAGCCTACGAGCAGTACTTC.

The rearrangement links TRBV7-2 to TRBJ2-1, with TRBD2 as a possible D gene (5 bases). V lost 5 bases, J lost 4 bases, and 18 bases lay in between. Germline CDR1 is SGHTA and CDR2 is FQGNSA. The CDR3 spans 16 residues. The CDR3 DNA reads TGTGCCAGCAGCCCAATCTCCGGGGTTATGTACAATGAGCAGTTCTTC. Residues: CASSPISGVMYNEQFF.

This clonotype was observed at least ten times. CDR3 residues: CASAGTGGTEQYF. CDR3 bases: TGTGCCAGCGCCGGGACAGGGGGCACCGAGCAGTACTTC. This chain links TRBV9 with TRBJ2-7, with 12 nucleotides matching TRBD1. V was clipped by 7 bases and J by 6 bases; unmatched bases: 5. The V gene's germline CDR1 is SGDLS and CDR2 YYNGEE. The CDR3 contains 13 residues. The whole variable domain, filled in from reference TRBV9 and TRBJ2-7, reads DSGVTQTPKHLITATGQRVTLRCSPRSGDLSVYWYQQSLDQGLQFLIQYYNGEERAKGNILERFSAQQFPDLHSELNLSSLELGDSALYFCASAGTGGTEQYFGPGTRLTVT.

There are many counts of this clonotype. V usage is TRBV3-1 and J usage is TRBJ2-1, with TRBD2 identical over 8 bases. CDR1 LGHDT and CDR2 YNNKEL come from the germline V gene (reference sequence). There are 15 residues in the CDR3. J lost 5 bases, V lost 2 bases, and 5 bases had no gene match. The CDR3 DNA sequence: TGTGCCAGCAGCCAAAGGCTAGCGGGTGACAATGAGCAGTTCTTC. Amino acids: CASSQRLAGDNEQFF.

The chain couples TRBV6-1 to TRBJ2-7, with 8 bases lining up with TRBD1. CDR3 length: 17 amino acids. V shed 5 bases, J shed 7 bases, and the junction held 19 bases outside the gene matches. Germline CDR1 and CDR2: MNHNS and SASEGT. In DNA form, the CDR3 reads TGTGCCAGCAGTACGATACTCCGGGACAGGCTTCTCCTAGAGCAGTACTTC. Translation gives CASSTILRDRLLLEQYF.

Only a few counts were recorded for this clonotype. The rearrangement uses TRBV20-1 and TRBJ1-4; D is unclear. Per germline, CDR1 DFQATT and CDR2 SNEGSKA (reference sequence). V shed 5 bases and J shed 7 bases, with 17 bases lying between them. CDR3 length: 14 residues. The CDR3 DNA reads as TGCAGTGCTCCCCCCCACGGGAGAGGTGAAAAACTGTTTTTT. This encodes CSAPPHGRGEKLFF.

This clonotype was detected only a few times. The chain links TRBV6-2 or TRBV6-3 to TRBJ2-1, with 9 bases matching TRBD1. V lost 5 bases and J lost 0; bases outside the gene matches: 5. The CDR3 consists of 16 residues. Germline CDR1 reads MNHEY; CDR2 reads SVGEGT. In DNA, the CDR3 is TGTGCCAGCAGTCCGGGACAGGGAGGCTCCTACAATGAGCAGTTCTTC. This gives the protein CASSPGQGGSYNEQFF.

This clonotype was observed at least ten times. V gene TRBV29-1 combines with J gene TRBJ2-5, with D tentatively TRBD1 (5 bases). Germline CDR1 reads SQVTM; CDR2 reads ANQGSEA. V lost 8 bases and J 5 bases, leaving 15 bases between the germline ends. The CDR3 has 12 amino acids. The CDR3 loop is CSTEKGYETQYF. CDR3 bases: TGCAGCACGGAAAAGGGGTATGAGACCCAGTACTTC.

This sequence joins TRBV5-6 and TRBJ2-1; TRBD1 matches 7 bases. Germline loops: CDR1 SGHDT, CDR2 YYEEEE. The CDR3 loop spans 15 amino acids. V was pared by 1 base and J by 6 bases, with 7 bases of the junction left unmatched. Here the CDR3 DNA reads TGTGCCAGCAGCTTGTACAGGGGAACAGCCAATGAGCAGTTCTTC. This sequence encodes CASSLYRGTANEQFF.

The CDR3 region has the DNA TGTGCCAGCAGTTCTCCAGCGGGAGGCGGGGAGACCCAGTACTTC. The encoded protein is CASSSPAGGGETQYF. The genes are TRBV28 and TRBJ2-5; 9 bases align to TRBD2. V gave up 4 bases and J gave up 5 bases; unmatched junction bases: 8. CDR3 length: 15 residues. The germline gives CDR1 MDHEN, CDR2 SYDVKM.

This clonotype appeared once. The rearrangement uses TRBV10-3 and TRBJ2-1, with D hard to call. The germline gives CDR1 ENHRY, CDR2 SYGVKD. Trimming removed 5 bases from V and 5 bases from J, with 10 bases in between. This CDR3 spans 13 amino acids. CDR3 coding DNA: TGTGCCATCAGTATCGGCTCAGACAATGAGCAGTTCTTC. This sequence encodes CAISIGSDNEQFF.

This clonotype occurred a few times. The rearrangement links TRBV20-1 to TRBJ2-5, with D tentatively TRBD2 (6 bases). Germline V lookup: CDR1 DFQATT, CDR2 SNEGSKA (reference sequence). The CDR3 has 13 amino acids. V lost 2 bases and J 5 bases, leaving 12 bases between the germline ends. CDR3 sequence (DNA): TGCAGTGCTAGACGACTAGTTAGGGAGACCCAGTACTTC. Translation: CSARRLVRETQYF.

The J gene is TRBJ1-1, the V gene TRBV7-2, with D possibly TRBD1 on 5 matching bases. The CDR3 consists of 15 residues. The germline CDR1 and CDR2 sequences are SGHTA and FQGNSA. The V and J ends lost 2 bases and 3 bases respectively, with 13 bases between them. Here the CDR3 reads CASSLMGGTYTEAFF. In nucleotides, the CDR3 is TGTGCCAGCAGCTTAATGGGAGGGACCTACACTGAAGCTTTCTTT.

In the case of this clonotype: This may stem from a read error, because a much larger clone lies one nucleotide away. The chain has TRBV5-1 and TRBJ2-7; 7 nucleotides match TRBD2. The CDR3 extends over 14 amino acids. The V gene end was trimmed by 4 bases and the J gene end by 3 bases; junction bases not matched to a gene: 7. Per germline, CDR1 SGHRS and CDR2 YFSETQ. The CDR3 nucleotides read TGCGCCAGCAGCACCGGGACTATCGGCTACGAGCAGTACTTC. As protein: CASSTGTIGYEQYF.

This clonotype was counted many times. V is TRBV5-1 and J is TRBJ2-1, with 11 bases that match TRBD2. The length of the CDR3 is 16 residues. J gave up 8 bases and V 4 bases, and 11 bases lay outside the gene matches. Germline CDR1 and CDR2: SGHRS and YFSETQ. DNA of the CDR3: TGCGCCAGCAGCAAGGGACTAGCGGAGACGCGTGATGAGCAGTTCTTC. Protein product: CASSKGLAETRDEQFF.